Presented here are 27 T cell receptor beta chains from one specimen sequenced in a study of T cell responses to AZD1222 COVID-19 vaccine. The repertoire was sequenced with immunoSEQ multiplex PCR; TCRdb's copy has only in-frame clones and lacks some. Among roughly 80,000 clones listed, around 89% were seen once. Specimen: peripheral blood, collected on day 0 of MenACWY control vaccination. These TCRs come from an adult in good health.

The V gene is TRBV6-2 or TRBV6-3, the J gene TRBJ2-3; a possible D gene is TRBD2 (6 bases). This CDR3 contains 15 residues. V gave up 0 bases and J gave up 3 bases, with 10 bases separating them. Per the germline V gene, CDR1 is MNHEY and CDR2 is SVGEGT. CDR3 in DNA: TGTGCCAGCAGTTACTCGGCGGGGACTACAGATACGCAGTATTTT. The encoded protein is CASSYSAGTTDTQYF.

The chain links TRBV9 to TRBJ1-1; 7 bases line up with TRBD1. The V gene end was trimmed by 3 bases and the J gene end by 6 bases; junction bases not matched to a gene: 8. CDR1 is SGDLS and CDR2 is YYNGEE in the germline V gene. This CDR3 spans 14 amino acids. As DNA, the CDR3 is TGTGCCAGCAGCGGGACAGGTTCGGTCTCTGAAGCTTTCTTT. Translated: CASSGTGSVSEAFF.

The chain carries TRBV6-4 and TRBJ2-3; 11 bases map to TRBD2. This CDR3 spans 15 amino acids. Trimming removed 0 bases from V and 6 bases from J; junction bases left unmatched: 2. Germline CDR1 reads MRHNA; CDR2 reads SNTAGT. In DNA, the CDR3 is TGTGCCAGCAGTGACTCTAGCGGGAGGGGCGATACGCAGTATTTT. It specifies CASSDSSGRGDTQYF.

CDR3 sequence reads: CASSPDRKAGYTF. The CDR3 DNA is TGCGCCAGCAGCCCAGACCGGAAAGCTGGCTACACCTTC. The rearrangement links TRBV10-2 to TRBJ1-2; D unresolved. This CDR3 has 13 residues. The V and J ends lost 6 bases and 7 bases respectively, with 15 bases between them. Germline V gene sequence: CDR1 WSHSY, CDR2 SAAADI.

V usage is TRBV2 and J usage is TRBJ1-1; D not certain. The CDR3 extends over 13 amino acids. Deletions cut 5 bases from V and 1 base from J, with 8 bases between. Per germline, CDR1 SNHLY and CDR2 FYNNEI. CDR3 in amino acids: CASSFQKNTEAFF. As DNA, the CDR3 is TGTGCCAGCAGTTTCCAGAAGAACACTGAAGCTTTCTTT.

The V gene is TRBV5-1, the J gene TRBJ1-3, with D unresolved. Trimming stripped 6 bases from V and 0 bases from J, with 7 bases between. The CDR3 is 13 amino acids. Germline V gene sequence: CDR1 SGHRS, CDR2 YFSETQ. The DNA for the CDR3 is TGCGCCAGCACGGCCCCCTCTGGAAACACCATATATTTT. It yields the protein CASTAPSGNTIYF.

This rearrangement joins TRBV19 to TRBJ2-5, with 7 bases matching TRBD1. Trimming cost V 8 bases and J 1 base; bases outside gene matches: 4. Germline V gene sequence: CDR1 LNHDA, CDR2 SQIVND (reference sequence). This CDR3 is 13 amino acids long. The chain's CDR3 is CASGGQFQETQYF. CDR3 DNA: TGTGCCAGTGGGGGACAGTTCCAAGAGACCCAGTACTTC. Supplemented by reference TRBV19 and TRBJ2-5, the full variable domain reads DGGITQSPKYLFRKEGQNVTLSCEQNLNHDAMYWYRQDPGQGLRLIYYSQIVNDFQKGDIAEGYSVSREKKESFPLTVTSAQKNPTAFYLCASGGQFQETQYFGPGTRLLVL.

The rearrangement uses TRBV30 and TRBJ2-7; D is perhaps TRBD1 (6 bases). Germline CDR1 reads GTSNPN; CDR2 reads SVGIG (reference sequence). V was pared by 7 bases and J by 4 bases, with 17 bases between. This CDR3 is 13 amino acids long. The chain's CDR3 is CAYHRAQGYEQYF. The CDR3, as DNA: TGTGCCTACCACCGGGCTCAGGGGTACGAGCAGTACTTC.

This chain joins TRBV19 and TRBJ2-5; D call uncertain. Germline V gene sequence: CDR1 LNHDA, CDR2 SQIVND (reference sequence). CDR3 length equals 16 residues. V was pared by 5 bases and J by 5 bases, with 21 bases between. CDR3 DNA sequence: TGTGCCAGTAGTCAGTTCGACGGCTTCCCAAGGGAGACCCAGTACTTC. Amino acid sequence: CASSQFDGFPRETQYF.

The J gene is TRBJ1-1, the V gene TRBV9, with D perhaps TRBD1 (6 bases). The CDR3 has 13 residues. V shed 3 bases and J shed 4 bases, with 10 bases lying between them. Germline V lookup: CDR1 SGDLS, CDR2 YYNGEE. The CDR3 nucleotides are TGTGCCAGCAGCGACAGGGTGGCCACTGAAGCTTTCTTT. Amino acid sequence: CASSDRVATEAFF.

The gene calls are TRBV7-2 and TRBJ2-7; D not resolved. This CDR3 contains 16 residues. Germline V gene data show CDR1 as SGHTA and CDR2 as FQGNSA. V lost 5 bases and J lost 8, with 25 bases in between. DNA of the CDR3: TGTGCCAGCAGCGTGGGCGGCGGAAATCCCCTCAACCAGCAGTACTTC. Its translation is CASSVGGGNPLNQQYF.

This clone was seen more than once but under ten times. The chain is built from TRBV4-3 and TRBJ1-2, with D uncertain. Germline loops: CDR1 LGHNA, CDR2 YSLEER. This CDR3 is 16 amino acids long. V was shortened by 0 bases and J by 0 bases, with 11 bases between the two germline ends. CDR3 sequence: CASSQDGREANYGYTF. For the CDR3, the DNA is TGCGCCAGCAGCCAAGATGGTAGGGAAGCTAACTATGGCTACACCTTC.

Only a few counts were recorded for this clone. V gene TRBV28 combines with J gene TRBJ1-1; D gene unclear. The CDR3 extends over 14 amino acids. The ends were cut back, 5 bases at V and 9 bases at J, with 19 bases in the middle. Per the germline V gene, CDR1 is MDHEN and CDR2 is SYDVKM. CDR3: CASSGVGPLPQAFF. CDR3 DNA: TGTGCCAGCAGTGGGGTGGGCCCCCTTCCCCAAGCTTTCTTT.

The chain uses TRBV14 and TRBJ1-2; a weak D match, TRBD1 (5 bases). The CDR3 has 14 amino acids. The V end lost 3 bases, the J end lost 7 bases, and 15 bases lay between the germline ends. Germline lookup yields CDR1 SGHDN and CDR2 FVKESK. The chain's CDR3 is CASSHGRGSGGYTF. The CDR3 DNA sequence: TGTGCCAGCAGCCATGGAAGGGGCTCGGGTGGCTACACCTTC. The full variable domain, with the rest looked up from reference TRBV14 and TRBJ1-2, is EAGVTQFPSHSVIEKGQTVTLRCDPISGHDNLYWYRRVMGKEIKFLLHFVKESKQDESGMPNNRFLAERTGGTYSTLKVQPAELEDSGVYFCASSHGRGSGGYTFGSGTRLTVV.

The chain employs TRBV4-1 and TRBJ2-2, with D perhaps TRBD1 (6 bases). The CDR3 has 18 residues. V was clipped by 0 bases and J by 3 bases, with 17 bases between them. The germline CDR1 and CDR2 sequences are MGHRA and YSYEKL. CDR3 DNA sequence: TGCGCCAGCAGCCAAGAAACGGGTTTAGGGACATACACCGGGGAGCTGTTTTTT. Protein: CASSQETGLGTYTGELFF.

This chain connects TRBV6-2 or TRBV6-3 to TRBJ2-3; 12 bases fit TRBD1. V lost 6 bases and J lost 4; bases outside the gene matches: 8. Germline loops: CDR1 MNHEY, CDR2 SVGEGT. The CDR3 extends over 16 amino acids. The CDR3 DNA follows: TGTGCCAGCAGCACCAGGGACAGGGGGCGCCCAGATACGCAGTATTTT. This sequence encodes CASSTRDRGRPDTQYF.

The genes are TRBV5-1 and TRBJ2-1; D perhaps matches TRBD2 (5 bases). In germline, CDR1 is SGHRS, CDR2 YFSETQ. V was pared by 3 bases and J by 2 bases, with 12 bases between. The CDR3 contains 15 residues. The CDR3 region has the DNA TGCGCCAGCAGCTCTCAGGAGGCCCCCTACAATGAGCAGTTCTTC. Its protein product is CASSSQEAPYNEQFF.

This sequence joins TRBV7-3 and TRBJ1-1; TRBD1 might be the D (6 bases). CDR3 length: 12 amino acids. Germline V gene lookup returns CDR1 SGHTA and CDR2 FQGTGA. Deletions cut 6 bases from V and 9 bases from J, with 14 bases between. The CDR3 DNA sequence: TGTGCCAGCAGTTCCAAGACAGGAAAAGCTTTCTTT. Its protein product is CASSSKTGKAFF. Variable domain in full (rest from reference TRBV7-3 and TRBJ1-1): GAGVSQTPSNKVTEKGKYVELRCDPISGHTALYWYRQSLGQGPEFLIYFQGTGAADDSGLPNDRFFAVRPEGSVSTLKIQRTERGDSAVYLCASSSKTGKAFFGQGTRLTVV.

This clone was observed a few times. The gene calls are TRBV19 and TRBJ2-4, with D maybe TRBD1 (5 bases). This CDR3 contains 15 residues. Germline values: CDR1 LNHDA, CDR2 SQIVND (reference sequence). Trimming shortened V by 9 bases and J by 0 bases, and 15 bases separated the two germline ends. CDR3 nucleotides: TGTGCCAGCTCTGACAGAACTATAGCCAAAAACATTCAGTACTTC. It yields the protein CASSDRTIAKNIQYF.

The chain is built from TRBV6-6 and TRBJ1-2; the D gene is possibly TRBD1 (5 bases). The CDR3 totals 13 residues. Germline assignment: CDR1 MNHNY and CDR2 SVGAGI (reference sequence). The ends were cut back, 6 bases at V and 2 bases at J, with 10 bases in the middle. The CDR3, as DNA: TGTGCCAGCAGCCCTGACAGAAACTATGGCTACACCTTC. Its translation: CASSPDRNYGYTF.

The CDR3 nucleotides read TGTGCCAGCTCAACCTTAGGCGTGAACACTGAAGCTTTCTTT. Residues: CASSTLGVNTEAFF. The chain links TRBV18 to TRBJ1-1; D is uncertain. From germline, CDR1 is KGHSH and CDR2 LQKENI. The CDR3 contains 14 residues. V was shortened by 5 bases and J by 0 bases, with 10 bases between the two germline ends.

The chain couples TRBV7-9 to TRBJ1-4; TRBD1 is a possible D gene (5 bases). The V end lost 6 bases, the J end lost 5 bases, and 13 bases lay between the germline ends. The CDR3 runs to 14 residues. Per the germline V gene, CDR1 is SEHNR and CDR2 is FQNEAQ (reference sequence). In DNA, the CDR3 is TGTGCCAGCAGTCCGGGACGGACAAATGAAAAACTGTTTTTT. It codes for CASSPGRTNEKLFF.

CDR3 sequence (DNA): TGTGCCAGCAGTGAGGACAATGAGCAGTTCTTC. Residues: CASSEDNEQFF. This chain uses TRBV2 with TRBJ2-1; D gene unclear. The CDR3 covers 11 residues. In germline, CDR1 is SNHLY, CDR2 FYNNEI. Trimming pared 3 bases from V and 5 bases from J, leaving 2 bases between.

The chain employs TRBV3-1 (or the pseudogene TRBV3-2) and TRBJ2-3, with D maybe TRBD1 (8 bases). V was clipped by 4 bases and J by 0 bases, with 14 bases between them. Germline-derived CDR1 and CDR2 are LGHDT and YNNKEL (reference sequence). This CDR3 region has 16 residues. CDR3 amino acids: CASSPTGGASTDTQYF. The CDR3 nucleotides are TGTGCCAGCAGCCCCACAGGGGGGGCTAGCACAGATACGCAGTATTTT.

The rearrangement links TRBV27 to TRBJ2-1; TRBD2 might be the D (5 bases). Germline V gene lookup returns CDR1 MNHEY and CDR2 SMNVEV (reference sequence). CDR3 size: 14 residues. V was clipped by 8 bases and J by 0 bases, with 11 bases between them. This chain's CDR3 is CASASGHSYNEQFF. CDR3 DNA sequence: TGTGCCAGCGCCAGCGGCCACTCCTACAATGAGCAGTTCTTC.

The chain is built from TRBV11-2 and TRBJ2-1, with 7 bases aligning to TRBD1. The germline V gene encodes CDR1 SGHAT and CDR2 FQNNGV. The CDR3 totals 17 residues. Germline trimming cut 4 bases from V and 4 bases from J; bases unmatched to any gene: 13. Here the CDR3 DNA reads TGTGCCAGCAGCTCTAGACGACGGGACAGACCTTACAATGAGCAGTTCTTC. It yields the protein CASSSRRRDRPYNEQFF.

CDR3 in amino acids: CASVTGVSDSNQPQHF. CDR3 bases: TGTGCCAGCGTAACCGGGGTCTCCGATAGCAATCAGCCCCAGCATTTT. The V and J genes are TRBV28 and TRBJ1-5, with unresolved D. V lost 8 bases and J lost 0, with 17 bases in between. The CDR3 totals 16 residues. Germline-derived CDR1 and CDR2 are MDHEN and SYDVKM.